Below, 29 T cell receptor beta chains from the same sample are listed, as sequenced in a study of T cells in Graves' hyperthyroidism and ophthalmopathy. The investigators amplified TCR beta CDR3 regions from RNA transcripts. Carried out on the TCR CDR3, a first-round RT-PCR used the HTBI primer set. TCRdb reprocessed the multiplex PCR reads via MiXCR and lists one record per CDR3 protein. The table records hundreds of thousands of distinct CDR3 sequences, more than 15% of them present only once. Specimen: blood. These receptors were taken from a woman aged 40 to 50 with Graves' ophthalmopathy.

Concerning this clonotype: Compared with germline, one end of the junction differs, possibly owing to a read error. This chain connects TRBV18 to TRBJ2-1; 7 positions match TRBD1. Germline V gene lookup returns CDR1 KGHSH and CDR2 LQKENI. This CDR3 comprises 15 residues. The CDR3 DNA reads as TGTGTCAGCTCGCCCGGGACAGCCGCTGACAATGAGCAGTTCTTC. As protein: CVSSPGTAADNEQFF.

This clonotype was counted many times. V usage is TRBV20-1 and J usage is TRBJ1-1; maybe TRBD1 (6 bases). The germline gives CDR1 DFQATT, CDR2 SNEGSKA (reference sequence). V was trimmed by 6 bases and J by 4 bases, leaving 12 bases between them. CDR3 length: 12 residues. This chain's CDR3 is CSALGGGTEAFF. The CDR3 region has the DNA TGCAGTGCCCTGGGGGGCGGCACTGAAGCTTTCTTT.

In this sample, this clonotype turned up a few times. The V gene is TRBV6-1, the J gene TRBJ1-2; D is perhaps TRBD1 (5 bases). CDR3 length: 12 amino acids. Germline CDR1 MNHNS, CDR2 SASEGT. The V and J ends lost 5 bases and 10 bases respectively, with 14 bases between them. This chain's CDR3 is CASSTGTDLYTF. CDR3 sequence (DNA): TGTGCCAGCAGTACCGGGACGGATCTCTACACCTTC.

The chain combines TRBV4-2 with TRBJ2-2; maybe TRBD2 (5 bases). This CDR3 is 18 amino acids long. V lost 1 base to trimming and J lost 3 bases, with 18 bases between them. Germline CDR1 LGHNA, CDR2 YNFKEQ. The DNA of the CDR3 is TGTGCCAGCAGCCAAGGGTTCGGGGTTTCGGAACACACCGGGGAGCTGTTTTTT. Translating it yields CASSQGFGVSEHTGELFF.

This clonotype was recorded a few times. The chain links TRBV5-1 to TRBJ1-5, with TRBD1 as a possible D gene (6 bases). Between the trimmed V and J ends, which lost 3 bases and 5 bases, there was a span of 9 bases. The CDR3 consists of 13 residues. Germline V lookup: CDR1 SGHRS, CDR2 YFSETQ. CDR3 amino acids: CASSWDTDQPQHF. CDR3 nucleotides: TGCGCCAGCAGCTGGGACACAGATCAGCCCCAGCATTTT.

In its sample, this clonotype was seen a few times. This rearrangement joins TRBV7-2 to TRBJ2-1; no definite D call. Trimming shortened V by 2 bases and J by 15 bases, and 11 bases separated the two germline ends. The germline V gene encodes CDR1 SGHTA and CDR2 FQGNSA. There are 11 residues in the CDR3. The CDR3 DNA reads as TGTGCCAGCAGCTTACTCACACGTCTGTTCTTC. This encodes CASSLLTRLFF. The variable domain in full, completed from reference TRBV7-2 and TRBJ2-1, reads GAGVSQSPSNKVTEKGKDVELRCDPISGHTALYWYRQSLGQGLEFLIYFQGNSAPDKSGLPSDRFSAERTGGSVSTLTIQRTQQEDSAVYLCASSLLTRLFFGPGTRLTVL.

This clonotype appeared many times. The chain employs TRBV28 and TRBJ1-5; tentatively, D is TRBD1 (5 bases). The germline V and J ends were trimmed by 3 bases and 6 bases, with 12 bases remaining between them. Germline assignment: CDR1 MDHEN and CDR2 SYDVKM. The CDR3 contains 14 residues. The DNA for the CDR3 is TGTGCCAGCAGTTTTTGGGGGGGAGGTCAGCCCCAGCATTTT. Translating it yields CASSFWGGGQPQHF. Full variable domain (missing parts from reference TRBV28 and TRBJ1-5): DVKVTQSSRYLVKRTGEKVFLECVQDMDHENMFWYRQDPGLGLRLIYFSYDVKMKEKGDIPEGYSVSREKKERFSLILESASTNQTSMYLCASSFWGGGQPQHFGDGTRLSIL.

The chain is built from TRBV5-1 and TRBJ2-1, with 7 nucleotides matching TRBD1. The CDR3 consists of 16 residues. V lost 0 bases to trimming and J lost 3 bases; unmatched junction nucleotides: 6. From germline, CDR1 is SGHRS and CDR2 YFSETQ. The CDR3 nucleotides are TGCGCCAGCAGCTTGGGAGGGACAGACAACTACAATGAGCAGTTCTTC. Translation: CASSLGGTDNYNEQFF.

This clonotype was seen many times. The CDR3 region has the DNA TGTGCCAGCAGCTCCTTTCGGACTAGCGGGGGCACAGATACGCAGTATTTT. Amino acids: CASSSFRTSGGTDTQYF. The chain has TRBV7-9 and TRBJ2-3, with TRBD2 identical over 12 bases. The V and J ends lost 4 bases and 1 base, in that order; junction bases with no gene match: 6. Germline CDR1 and CDR2: SEHNR and FQNEAQ (reference sequence). The CDR3 is 17 amino acids. Together with reference TRBV7-9 and TRBJ2-3, the CDR3 gives the full variable domain: DTGVSQNPRHKITKRGQNVTFRCDPISEHNRLYWYRQTLGQGPEFLTYFQNEAQLEKSRLLSDRFSAERPKGSFSTLEIQRTEQGDSAMYLCASSSFRTSGGTDTQYFGPGTRLTVL.

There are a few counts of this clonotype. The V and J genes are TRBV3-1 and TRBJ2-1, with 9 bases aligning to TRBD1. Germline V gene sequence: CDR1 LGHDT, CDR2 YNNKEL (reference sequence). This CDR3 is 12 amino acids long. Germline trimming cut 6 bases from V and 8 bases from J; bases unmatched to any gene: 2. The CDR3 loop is CASRGQGDEQFF. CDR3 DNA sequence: TGTGCCAGCAGGGGACAGGGCGATGAGCAGTTCTTC.

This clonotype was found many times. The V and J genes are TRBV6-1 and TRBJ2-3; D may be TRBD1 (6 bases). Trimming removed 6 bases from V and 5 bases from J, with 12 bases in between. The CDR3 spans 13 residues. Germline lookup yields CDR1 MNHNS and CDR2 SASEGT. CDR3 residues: CASRTGQKDTQYF. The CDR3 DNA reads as TGTGCCAGCAGAACGGGACAAAAAGATACGCAGTATTTT.

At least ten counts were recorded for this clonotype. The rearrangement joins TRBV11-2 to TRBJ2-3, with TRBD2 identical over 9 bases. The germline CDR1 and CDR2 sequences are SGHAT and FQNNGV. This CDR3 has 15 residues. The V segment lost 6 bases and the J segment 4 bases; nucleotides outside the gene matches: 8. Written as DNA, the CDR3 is TGTGCCAGCAGTTCAGCGGGAGGAATACCAGATACGCAGTATTTT. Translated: CASSSAGGIPDTQYF.

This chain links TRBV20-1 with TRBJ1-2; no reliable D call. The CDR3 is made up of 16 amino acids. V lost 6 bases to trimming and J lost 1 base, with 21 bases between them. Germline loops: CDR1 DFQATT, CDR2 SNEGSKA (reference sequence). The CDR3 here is CSALNSRAPYNYGYTF. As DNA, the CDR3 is TGCAGTGCCCTGAACAGCCGAGCCCCATATAACTATGGCTACACCTTC.

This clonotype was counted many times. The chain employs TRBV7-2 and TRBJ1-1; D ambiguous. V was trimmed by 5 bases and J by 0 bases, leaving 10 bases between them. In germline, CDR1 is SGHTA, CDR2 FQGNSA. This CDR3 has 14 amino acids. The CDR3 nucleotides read TGTGCCAGCAGCCCCGGGAGGCTGAACACTGAAGCTTTCTTT. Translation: CASSPGRLNTEAFF.

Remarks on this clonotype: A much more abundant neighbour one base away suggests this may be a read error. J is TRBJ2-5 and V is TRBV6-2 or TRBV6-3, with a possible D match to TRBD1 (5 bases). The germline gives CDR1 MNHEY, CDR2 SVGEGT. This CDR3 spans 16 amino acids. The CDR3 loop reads CASSQPLGTGQETRYF. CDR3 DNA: TGTGCCAGCAGCCAACCCCTTGGAACAGGTCAAGAGACCCGGTACTTC.

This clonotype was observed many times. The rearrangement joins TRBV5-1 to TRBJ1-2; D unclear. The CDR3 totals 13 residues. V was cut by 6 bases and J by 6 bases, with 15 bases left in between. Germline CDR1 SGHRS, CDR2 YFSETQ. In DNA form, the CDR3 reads TGCGCCAGCACCCCGGACCTTGGCCATGGCTACACCTTC. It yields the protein CASTPDLGHGYTF.

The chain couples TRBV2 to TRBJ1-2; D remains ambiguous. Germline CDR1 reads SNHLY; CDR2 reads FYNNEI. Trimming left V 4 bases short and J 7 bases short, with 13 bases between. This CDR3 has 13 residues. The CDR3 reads CASSVGFLFGYTF. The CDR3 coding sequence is TGTGCCAGCAGTGTAGGCTTTTTGTTTGGCTACACCTTC.

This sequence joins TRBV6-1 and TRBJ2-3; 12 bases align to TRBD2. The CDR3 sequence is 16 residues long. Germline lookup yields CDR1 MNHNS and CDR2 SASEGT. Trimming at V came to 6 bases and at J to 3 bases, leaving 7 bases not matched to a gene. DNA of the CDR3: TGTGCCAGCAGACGACTAGCGGGGGTTGGGACAGATACGCAGTATTTT. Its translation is CASRRLAGVGTDTQYF.

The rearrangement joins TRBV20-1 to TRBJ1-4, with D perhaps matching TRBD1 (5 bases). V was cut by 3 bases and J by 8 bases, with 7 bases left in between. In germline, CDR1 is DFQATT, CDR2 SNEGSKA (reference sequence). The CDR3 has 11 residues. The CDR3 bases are TGCAGTGCTAGTGACAGCGAAAAACTGTTTTTT. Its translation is CSASDSEKLFF.

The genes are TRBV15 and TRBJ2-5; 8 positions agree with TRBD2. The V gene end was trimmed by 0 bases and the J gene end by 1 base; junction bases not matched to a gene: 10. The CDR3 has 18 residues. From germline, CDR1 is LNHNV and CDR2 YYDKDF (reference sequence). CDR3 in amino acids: CATSRDPSGRYFQETQYF. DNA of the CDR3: TGTGCCACCAGCAGAGATCCTAGCGGGCGGTATTTCCAAGAGACCCAGTACTTC.

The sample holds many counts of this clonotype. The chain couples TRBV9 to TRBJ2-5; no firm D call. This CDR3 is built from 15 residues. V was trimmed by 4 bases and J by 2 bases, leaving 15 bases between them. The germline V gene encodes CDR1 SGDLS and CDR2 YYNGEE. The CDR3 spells CASSLTSGPQETQYF. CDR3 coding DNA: TGTGCCAGCAGCCTGACCTCCGGGCCGCAAGAGACCCAGTACTTC.

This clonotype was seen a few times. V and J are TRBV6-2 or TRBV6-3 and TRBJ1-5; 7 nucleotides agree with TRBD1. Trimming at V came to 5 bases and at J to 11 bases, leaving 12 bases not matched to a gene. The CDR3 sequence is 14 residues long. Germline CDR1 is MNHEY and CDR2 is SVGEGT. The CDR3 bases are TGTGCCAGCAGTCAGGGGACAGTTGGGAGGTCCCAGCATTTT. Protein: CASSQGTVGRSQHF.

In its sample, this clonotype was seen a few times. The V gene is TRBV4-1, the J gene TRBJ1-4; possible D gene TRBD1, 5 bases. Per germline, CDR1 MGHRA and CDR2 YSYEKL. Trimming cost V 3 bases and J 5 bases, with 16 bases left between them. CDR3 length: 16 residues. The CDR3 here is CASSHPLAGPNEKLFF. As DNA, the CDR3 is TGCGCCAGCAGCCACCCCCTGGCAGGGCCCAATGAAAAACTGTTTTTT.

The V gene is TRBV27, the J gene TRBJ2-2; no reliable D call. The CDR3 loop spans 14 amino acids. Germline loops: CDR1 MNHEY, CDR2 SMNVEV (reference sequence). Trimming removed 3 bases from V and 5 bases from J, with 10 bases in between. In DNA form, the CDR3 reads TGTGCCAGCAGTTTTAACCCAATTACCGGGGAGCTGTTTTTT. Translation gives CASSFNPITGELFF.

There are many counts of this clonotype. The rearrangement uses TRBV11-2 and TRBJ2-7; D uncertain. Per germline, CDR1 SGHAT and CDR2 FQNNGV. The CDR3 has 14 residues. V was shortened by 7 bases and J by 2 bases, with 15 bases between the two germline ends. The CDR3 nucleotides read TGTGCCAGCACCCCGTCGGATGCGGCCTACGAGCAGTACTTC. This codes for CASTPSDAAYEQYF.

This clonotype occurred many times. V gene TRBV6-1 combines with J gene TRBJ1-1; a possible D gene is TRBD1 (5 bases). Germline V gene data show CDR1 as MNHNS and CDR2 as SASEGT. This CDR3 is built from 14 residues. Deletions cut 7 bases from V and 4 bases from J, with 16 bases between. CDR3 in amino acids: CASTLEGRGTEAFF. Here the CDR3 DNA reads TGTGCCAGCACCCTCGAGGGGCGAGGCACTGAAGCTTTCTTT.

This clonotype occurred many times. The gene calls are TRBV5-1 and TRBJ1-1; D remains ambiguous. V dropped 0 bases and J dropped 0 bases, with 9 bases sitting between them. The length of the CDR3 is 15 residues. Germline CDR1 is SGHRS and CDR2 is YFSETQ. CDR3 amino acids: CASSLEPGLNTEAFF. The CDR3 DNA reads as TGCGCCAGCAGCTTGGAGCCAGGACTGAACACTGAAGCTTTCTTT.

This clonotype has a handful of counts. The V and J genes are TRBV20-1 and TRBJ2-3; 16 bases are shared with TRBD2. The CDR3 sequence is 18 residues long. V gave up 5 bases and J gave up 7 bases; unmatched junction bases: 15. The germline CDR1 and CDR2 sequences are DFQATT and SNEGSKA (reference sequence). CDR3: CSAAGQGTSGGGLNTQYF. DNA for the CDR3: TGCAGTGCTGCCGGACAGGGGACTAGCGGGGGGGGTTTGAATACGCAGTATTTT.

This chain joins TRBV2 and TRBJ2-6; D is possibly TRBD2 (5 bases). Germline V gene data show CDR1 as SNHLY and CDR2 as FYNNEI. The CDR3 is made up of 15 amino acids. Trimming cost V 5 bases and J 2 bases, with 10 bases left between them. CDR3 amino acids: CASSSGFTGANVLTF. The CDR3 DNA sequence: TGTGCCAGCAGTTCGGGATTTACTGGGGCCAACGTCCTGACTTTC.